This T cell receptor (beta chain) originates from a study of control samples from healthy donors and cancer patients. The repertoire was sequenced with immunoSEQ multiplex PCR; TCRdb's copy has only in-frame clones and lacks some. This table holds about 130,000 clones, 80% to 95% found once. The CDR3 is 12 amino acids. In germline, CDR1 is SNHLY, CDR2 FYNNEI. The V end lost 2 bases, the J end lost 9 bases, and 7 bases lay between the germline ends. The receptor comes from a man aged 18-30 years in good health. Sequences were obtained from blood. V and J are TRBV2 and TRBJ2-2; D uncertain. In DNA form, the CDR3 reads TGTGCCAGCAGTGAACTTCCGCGGGAGCTGTTTTTT. It specifies CASSELPRELFF. Filled out from reference TRBV2 and TRBJ2-2, the complete variable domain reads EPEVTQTPSHQVTQMGQEVILRCVPISNHLYFYWYRQILGQKVEFLVSFYNNEISEKSEIFDDQFSVERPDGSNFTLKIRSTKLEDSAMYFCASSELPRELFFGEGSRLTVL.